Here is one T cell receptor (beta chain) with its context. The antigen is not known. A much larger clone lies a single base off, so this may be a read error. The data are from a study of molecular identifiers for immune sequencing clone quantification. Study-wide results and limits: Molecules of identical TCR sharing a barcode could underestimate highly expanded clone sizes.

CDR3 size: 12 residues. Germline CDR1 and CDR2: MNHEY and SMNVEV (reference sequence). One entry per CDR3 protein results from TCRdb running MiXCR on the PCR reads. This repertoire shows 35,000 to 45,000 distinct CDR3 sequences, less than 20% found once; its top ten account for about 7.4%. Material for sequencing was naive CD8+ T cells from blood, with Jurkat cell RNA spiked in. Subset in this sample: FACS-sorted CD8+CD4-CCR7+CD45RA+ naive T cells. This TCR came from a human donor in good health. Some libraries in this study had Jurkat cell RNA spiked in. The chain recombines TRBV27 with TRBJ2-3; D call uncertain. As DNA, the CDR3 is TGTGCCAGCAGTTTCGGTACAGATACGCAGTGTTTT. This sequence encodes CASSFGTDTQCF.